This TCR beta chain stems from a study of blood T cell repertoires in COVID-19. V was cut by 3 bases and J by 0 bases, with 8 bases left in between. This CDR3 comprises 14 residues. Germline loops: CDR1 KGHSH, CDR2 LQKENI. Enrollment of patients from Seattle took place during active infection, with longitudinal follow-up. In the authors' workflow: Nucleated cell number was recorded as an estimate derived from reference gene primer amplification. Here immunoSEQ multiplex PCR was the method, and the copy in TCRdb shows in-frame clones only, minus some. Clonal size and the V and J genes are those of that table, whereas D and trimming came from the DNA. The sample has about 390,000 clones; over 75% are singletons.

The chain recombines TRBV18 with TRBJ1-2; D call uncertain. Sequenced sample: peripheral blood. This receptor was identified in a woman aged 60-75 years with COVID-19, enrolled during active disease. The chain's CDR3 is CASSPGPANYGYTF. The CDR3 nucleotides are TGTGCCAGCTCACCCGGTCCGGCTAACTATGGCTACACCTTC.